These 10 T cell receptor beta chains share one sample of origin, sequenced in a study of untreated major depressive disorder. Study results and limitations: TRBV05-01 (Vbeta 5.1) usage was higher in CD4+ T cells of depressed patients than controls.

Assay: immunoSEQ multiplex PCR; the TCRdb copy retains only in-frame clones and omits some. The data contain under 30,000 clones, over 80% of them singletons. Which antigens these TCRs recognize remains unknown. Sequencing used CD4+ T cells from PBMCs. The source of these receptors is a woman aged 25 to 39 with major depressive disorder.

The rearrangement uses TRBV20-1 and TRBJ1-4; unclear D gene. V lost 5 bases to trimming and J lost 8 bases, with 9 bases between them. CDR3 length: 11 amino acids. Germline CDR1 reads DFQATT; CDR2 reads SNEGSKA (reference sequence). The CDR3 region has the DNA TGCAGTGCTGGAGCGTGGGAAAAACTGTTTTTT. Its protein is CSAGAWEKLFF.

This sequence joins TRBV10-3 and TRBJ1-2; D might be TRBD1 (5 bases). Per the germline V gene, CDR1 is ENHRY and CDR2 is SYGVKD. The CDR3 extends over 13 amino acids. V was clipped by 3 bases and J by 3 bases, with 8 bases between them. The CDR3 nucleotides are TGTGCCATCAGTGACAGGGTCGACTATGGCTACACCTTC. Translation gives CAISDRVDYGYTF.

The CDR3 spells CAISGVGGDTQYF. CDR3 DNA: TGTGCCATCAGTGGAGTTGGCGGCGATACGCAGTATTTT. J is TRBJ2-3 and V is TRBV10-3; D is unresolved. This CDR3 is 13 amino acids long. Germline V CDR1 and CDR2: ENHRY, SYGVKD. Between the trimmed V and J ends, which lost 4 bases and 6 bases, there was a span of 11 bases.

DNA of the CDR3: TGTGCCAGCAGTAAAGTAGGCTCCTACAATGAGCAGTTCTTC. Amino acid sequence: CASSKVGSYNEQFF. V is TRBV6-1 and J is TRBJ2-1, with unresolved D. From germline, CDR1 is MNHNS and CDR2 SASEGT. Between the trimmed V and J ends, which lost 5 bases and 0 bases, there was a span of 8 bases. The CDR3 runs to 14 residues.

This chain connects TRBV5-1 to TRBJ2-7; D not certain. This CDR3 has 15 residues. Trimming pared 6 bases from V and 2 bases from J, leaving 18 bases between. In germline, CDR1 is SGHRS, CDR2 YFSETQ. This chain's CDR3 is CASNPGSPVAYEQYF. The CDR3, as DNA: TGCGCCAGCAACCCGGGCTCCCCGGTAGCCTACGAGCAGTACTTC.

The rearrangement uses TRBV4-3 and TRBJ2-5; TRBD2 matches at 10 bases. CDR3 length: 14 residues. Germline loops: CDR1 LGHNA, CDR2 YSLEER. The junction had 2 bases not matched to a gene; V was cut back by 2 bases and J by 5 bases. This CDR3 is CASSQSAGGETQYF. CDR3 bases: TGCGCCAGCAGCCAATCAGCGGGAGGGGAGACCCAGTACTTC.

V usage is TRBV10-3 and J usage is TRBJ1-3; D unresolved. Germline-derived CDR1 and CDR2 are ENHRY and SYGVKD. V was clipped by 7 bases and J by 0 bases, with 10 bases between them. The CDR3 contains 14 residues. CDR3 amino acids: CAITDLSSGNTIYF. DNA of the CDR3: TGTGCCATCACGGATCTAAGCTCTGGAAACACCATATATTTT.

The chain couples TRBV25-1 to TRBJ1-2; the D is unclear. V lost 5 bases and J lost 2, with 3 bases in between. Per germline, CDR1 MGHDK and CDR2 SYGVNS. There are 11 residues in the CDR3. The CDR3 loop reads CASSRNYGYTF. The CDR3 coding sequence is TGTGCCAGCAGTCGGAACTATGGCTACACCTTC.

CDR3 bases: TGTGCCAGCAGTTTAAGGCAGCTTTCCTATGGCTACACCTTC. It translates to CASSLRQLSYGYTF. This chain links TRBV28 with TRBJ1-2; no definite D call. V lost 2 bases to trimming and J lost 4 bases, with 11 bases between them. The CDR3 loop spans 14 amino acids. Germline-derived CDR1 and CDR2 are MDHEN and SYDVKM.

The chain links TRBV2 to TRBJ2-1; D remains unclear. The V gene's germline CDR1 is SNHLY and CDR2 FYNNEI. This CDR3 comprises 13 residues. Trimming stripped 5 bases from V and 0 bases from J, with 5 bases between. The CDR3 region is CASSLDSYNEQFF. For the CDR3, the DNA is TGTGCCAGCAGTTTAGACTCCTACAATGAGCAGTTCTTC.